This T cell receptor (beta chain) is from a study of shared clonotypes between healthy human individuals. Study results and limitations: Represented diversity (both genetic and exposure-history) was limited by the small number of donors.

For unsorted samples, genomic DNA was extracted from about 95 million PBMCs. Germline CDR1 MNHNS, CDR2 SASEGT. V trimming: 2 bases; J trimming: 3 bases; junction bases outside the gene matches: 5. This CDR3 has 16 amino acids. With regard to this clone: Its antigen is not known.

For every subset, genomic DNA was evenly distributed across several immunoSEQ plates. The repertoire was sequenced with immunoSEQ multiplex PCR; TCRdb's copy has only in-frame clones and lacks some. This sample carries 450,000 to 500,000 clones, roughly 80% of them seen once, and the ten largest clones take more than 10%. The sequenced material came from PBMCs. This clonotype originated in a woman between 40 and 55 years old in good health. Some clones in this sample may be carry-over from other donors' samples. The V and J genes are TRBV6-1 and TRBJ2-3; 10 bases are shared with TRBD1. CDR3 nucleotides: TGTGCCAGCAGTGAATTCCGGGACAGGGGAACAGATACGCAGTATTTT. As protein: CASSEFRDRGTDTQYF.